These 27 T cell receptor beta chains share one sample of origin, sequenced in a study of blood T cell repertoires in COVID-19. The protocol was immunoSEQ multiplex PCR, while the TCRdb copy is restricted to in-frame clones and leaves out a portion. The sample carries 200,000 to 250,000 clones, 65% to 85% recorded once. Sequencing was performed on peripheral blood. The receptors shown here come from a woman aged 25 to 39 who had recovered from COVID-19.

This clone was observed a few times. V gene TRBV7-9 combines with J gene TRBJ2-5; the D gene is possibly TRBD2 (6 bases). CDR3 length: 14 residues. V was shortened by 5 bases and J by 2 bases, with 12 bases between the two germline ends. Germline CDR1 is SEHNR and CDR2 is FQNEAQ (reference sequence). CDR3 sequence (DNA): TGTGCCAGCAGCCCCCAGGCGGGACAAGAGACCCAGTACTTC. Amino acid sequence: CASSPQAGQETQYF.

The chain couples TRBV6-5 to TRBJ2-5, with 7 bases matching TRBD1. Germline trimming cut 8 bases from V and 2 bases from J; bases unmatched to any gene: 5. This CDR3 is 13 amino acids long. Germline V gene sequence: CDR1 MNHEY, CDR2 SVGAGI. The CDR3 DNA reads as TGTGCCAGCGGCTACAGGGGACAAGAGACCCAGTACTTC. It translates to CASGYRGQETQYF.

This chain connects TRBV6-1 to TRBJ2-5; 10 nucleotides line up with TRBD2. The ends lost 1 base at V and 5 bases at J; junction bases unmatched: 10. The CDR3 extends over 17 amino acids. Germline V gives CDR1 MNHNS, CDR2 SASEGT. This chain's CDR3 is CASSEDQREGTLETQYF. The CDR3 nucleotides read TGTGCCAGCAGTGAAGACCAGCGGGAGGGAACGTTGGAGACCCAGTACTTC.

The chain is built from TRBV24-1 and TRBJ1-5, with TRBD1 matching over 8 bases. The V gene's germline CDR1 is KGHDR and CDR2 SFDVKD. The CDR3 sequence is 17 residues long. The ends lost 7 bases at V and 2 bases at J; junction bases unmatched: 12. CDR3 sequence (DNA): TGTGCCACCAGCGGGGGGAGACAGGGGATTGGCAATCAGCCCCAGCATTTT. It yields the protein CATSGGRQGIGNQPQHF.

The chain carries TRBV19 and TRBJ2-4; 7 bases align to TRBD1. This CDR3 spans 16 amino acids. Germline V gives CDR1 LNHDA, CDR2 SQIVND (reference sequence). Trimming removed 5 bases from V and 3 bases from J; junction bases left unmatched: 10. The CDR3 DNA sequence: TGTGCCAGTAGTTATAGAGGGGGCGCCGGCAAAAACATTCAGTACTTC. Translating gives CASSYRGGAGKNIQYF. The entire variable domain, with the rest obtained from reference TRBV19 and TRBJ2-4, is as follows: DGGITQSPKYLFRKEGQNVTLSCEQNLNHDAMYWYRQDPGQGLRLIYYSQIVNDFQKGDIAEGYSVSREKKESFPLTVTSAQKNPTAFYLCASSYRGGAGKNIQYFGAGTRLSVL.

This clone was seen a few times. The CDR3 coding sequence is TGTGCCAGCAGGTACGGATCGGGGGGTCAGCCCCAGCATTTT. This gives the protein CASRYGSGGQPQHF. The rearrangement uses TRBV2 and TRBJ1-5, with D perhaps TRBD1 (5 bases). The V end was cut by 6 bases, the J end by 6 bases, with 15 bases between. Per germline, CDR1 SNHLY and CDR2 FYNNEI. The CDR3 has 14 amino acids. The full variable domain, its missing parts supplied by reference TRBV2 and TRBJ1-5, is EPEVTQTPSHQVTQMGQEVILRCVPISNHLYFYWYRQILGQKVEFLVSFYNNEISEKSEIFDDQFSVERPDGSNFTLKIRSTKLEDSAMYFCASRYGSGGQPQHFGDGTRLSIL.

The chain carries TRBV9 and TRBJ2-3, with D maybe TRBD2 (6 bases). V was pared by 3 bases and J by 6 bases, with 17 bases between. Germline CDR1 SGDLS, CDR2 YYNGEE. The CDR3 spans 15 residues. The CDR3 here is CASSEPGAPGDTQYF. CDR3 DNA sequence: TGTGCCAGCAGCGAACCGGGAGCCCCGGGGGATACGCAGTATTTT.

The V call is TRBV18, the J call TRBJ2-7; the match to TRBD2 covers 10 bases. The CDR3 spans 16 residues. CDR1 is KGHSH, CDR2 LQKENI, per germline. The trim removed 1 base at V and 0 bases at J, leaving 3 bases unmatched. CDR3 nucleotides: TGTGCCAGCTCACCACTGGGACTAGCGTCCTCCTACGAGCAGTACTTC. Encoded protein: CASSPLGLASSYEQYF.

The chain couples TRBV20-1 to TRBJ1-5, with D possibly matching TRBD1 (5 bases). Per germline, CDR1 DFQATT and CDR2 SNEGSKA (reference sequence). The CDR3 consists of 13 residues. The germline V and J ends were trimmed by 3 bases and 2 bases, with 8 bases remaining between them. Here the CDR3 reads CSASSGRNQPQHF. The CDR3, as DNA: TGCAGTGCTAGTTCAGGGCGCAATCAGCCCCAGCATTTT.

This clone was seen only once. The chain carries TRBV27 and TRBJ2-3, with 9 positions matching TRBD2. From germline, CDR1 is MNHEY and CDR2 SMNVEV (reference sequence). The CDR3 is made up of 15 amino acids. Trimming cost V 8 bases and J 2 bases; bases outside gene matches: 8. CDR3 residues: CASQVGGRATDTQYF. Written as DNA, the CDR3 is TGTGCCAGCCAAGTCGGCGGGAGGGCCACAGATACGCAGTATTTT.

The chain recombines TRBV6-1 with TRBJ2-1, with 8 nucleotides matching TRBD2. Germline values: CDR1 MNHNS, CDR2 SASEGT. The CDR3 loop spans 16 amino acids. V lost 0 bases, J lost 0 bases, and 1 base stayed unmatched. CDR3 sequence: CASSEAGTSSYNEQFF. The DNA for the CDR3 is TGTGCCAGCAGTGAAGCGGGGACTAGCTCCTACAATGAGCAGTTCTTC.

The chain couples TRBV30 to TRBJ2-3; D is ambiguous. The V and J ends lost 2 bases and 0 bases respectively, with 9 bases between them. The CDR3 consists of 14 residues. Germline V gene lookup returns CDR1 GTSNPN and CDR2 SVGIG (reference sequence). The CDR3 DNA sequence: TGTGCCTGGAGTAAGGCAGGCAGCACAGATACGCAGTATTTT. This gives the protein CAWSKAGSTDTQYF.

V gene TRBV6-1 combines with J gene TRBJ2-7; perhaps TRBD1 as D (5 bases). V was clipped by 1 base and J by 3 bases, with 13 bases between them. Per the germline V gene, CDR1 is MNHNS and CDR2 is SASEGT. The CDR3 contains 15 residues. The CDR3 sequence: CASSEGSGQVYEQYF. The CDR3 coding sequence is TGTGCCAGCAGTGAAGGGTCAGGGCAGGTCTACGAGCAGTACTTC.

The chain's CDR3 is CASSRGTGGNEKLFF. The CDR3 DNA is TGTGCCAGCAGCCGGGGGACAGGGGGGAATGAAAAACTGTTTTTT. The V call is TRBV7-2, the J call TRBJ1-4, with 11 bases matching TRBD1. Losses at the gene ends were 5 bases for V and 5 bases for J; bases not matched to a gene: 4. The CDR3 runs 15 residues. CDR1 is SGHTA, CDR2 FQGNSA, per germline. Supplemented by reference TRBV7-2 and TRBJ1-4, the full variable domain reads GAGVSQSPSNKVTEKGKDVELRCDPISGHTALYWYRQSLGQGLEFLIYFQGNSAPDKSGLPSDRFSAERTGGSVSTLTIQRTQQEDSAVYLCASSRGTGGNEKLFFGSGTQLSVL.

The gene calls are TRBV7-3 and TRBJ2-3, with 7 bases identical to TRBD1. The trim removed 5 bases at V and 4 bases at J, leaving 6 bases unmatched. This CDR3 is 14 amino acids long. CDR1 and CDR2 from the germline V gene are SGHTA and FQGTGA. The DNA for the CDR3 is TGTGCCAGCAGCCCGGAAGGGGGCCCAGATACGCAGTATTTT. Encoded protein: CASSPEGGPDTQYF.

The chain links TRBV28 to TRBJ1-4; no reliable D call. The V end was cut by 5 bases, the J end by 0 bases, with 10 bases between. This CDR3 has 15 residues. The germline V gene encodes CDR1 MDHEN and CDR2 SYDVKM. Here the CDR3 DNA reads TGTGCCAGCAGTCCAGAACAGCCAACTAATGAAAAACTGTTTTTT. Amino acids: CASSPEQPTNEKLFF.

In this sample, this clone turned up once. The chain has TRBV5-1 and TRBJ2-5, with D possibly TRBD1 on 6 matching bases. The germline gives CDR1 SGHRS, CDR2 YFSETQ. The CDR3 is 15 amino acids. Trimming left V 4 bases short and J 6 bases short, with 19 bases between. CDR3 sequence (DNA): TGCGCCAGCAGCCCCGAGGGCAGCGACAGGAAGACCCAGTACTTC. As protein: CASSPEGSDRKTQYF.

The chain employs TRBV4-1 and TRBJ1-2, with 7 bases aligning to TRBD1. The V gene's germline CDR1 is MGHRA and CDR2 YSYEKL. This CDR3 comprises 14 residues. V dropped 4 bases and J dropped 8; count of bases not matched to a gene: 10. CDR3 DNA sequence: TGCGCCAGCAGCCCTCGACAGGGCCTGGAGGGCTACACCTTC. This codes for CASSPRQGLEGYTF.

The V call is TRBV29-1, the J call TRBJ2-2, with TRBD1 matching over 7 bases. Germline lookup yields CDR1 SQVTM and CDR2 ANQGSEA. This CDR3 has 16 amino acids. Trimming took 6 bases from V and 0 from J; bases not matched to a gene: 10. DNA of the CDR3: TGCAGCGTCAGCAGGGGGACAGCTACGAACACCGGGGAGCTGTTTTTT. It yields the protein CSVSRGTATNTGELFF.

This rearrangement joins TRBV28 to TRBJ2-7; 9 nucleotides match TRBD2. CDR3 size: 18 residues. V shed 2 bases, J shed 3 bases, and the junction held 14 bases outside the gene matches. Germline-derived CDR1 and CDR2 are MDHEN and SYDVKM. Written as DNA, the CDR3 is TGTGCCAGCAGTTTAAAGGAGCTAGCGGGACGTTTTTTCTACGAGCAGTACTTC. It codes for CASSLKELAGRFFYEQYF.

Notes on this clone: The sample contains more than one DNA sequence encoding this CDR3. The rearrangement uses TRBV24-1 and TRBJ2-3; 9 bases fit TRBD1. CDR1 and CDR2 from the germline V gene are KGHDR and SFDVKD. The CDR3 sequence is 15 residues long. Trimming took 3 bases from V and 1 from J; bases not matched to a gene: 1. This CDR3 reads CATSDRTGGTDTQYF. The CDR3 nucleotides are TGTGCCACCAGTGATCGGACAGGGGGCACAGATACGCAGTATTTT.

This clone was seen once. The CDR3 reads CASSPPRMENEQFF. The CDR3 nucleotides are TGTGCCAGCAGCCCTCCCCGAATGGAGAATGAGCAGTTCTTC. The rearrangement links TRBV11-3 to TRBJ2-1; D is ambiguous. Germline V CDR1 and CDR2: SGHNT, YENEEA. Trimming pared 5 bases from V and 7 bases from J, leaving 15 bases between. This CDR3 has 14 residues.

This sequence joins TRBV5-1 and TRBJ1-4, with 9 bases that match TRBD1. The CDR3 spans 14 residues. Looked up from germline, CDR1 is SGHRS and CDR2 is YFSETQ. Trimming removed 5 bases from V and 2 bases from J; junction bases left unmatched: 1. The CDR3 is CASSGQGTNEKLFF. The CDR3 DNA reads as TGCGCCAGCAGTGGACAGGGGACTAATGAAAAACTGTTTTTT.

The V call is TRBV7-9, the J call TRBJ1-5, with TRBD1 identical over 10 bases. The V segment lost 1 base and the J segment 4 bases; nucleotides outside the gene matches: 4. This CDR3 has 16 amino acids. CDR1 is SEHNR and CDR2 is FQNEAQ in the germline V gene (reference sequence). CDR3 DNA: TGTGCCAGCAGCTTAGATCCGGGACAGGGGAATCAGCCCCAGCATTTT. Protein product: CASSLDPGQGNQPQHF.

This chain joins TRBV3-1 (or the pseudogene TRBV3-2) and TRBJ2-7; 7 bases match TRBD2. CDR3 size: 15 residues. J gave up 0 bases and V 2 bases, and 4 bases lay outside the gene matches. The germline V gene encodes CDR1 LGHDT and CDR2 YNNKEL (reference sequence). The CDR3 region has the DNA TGTGCCAGCAGCCAATCTAGCGGTAGCTCCTACGAGCAGTACTTC. Its translation is CASSQSSGSSYEQYF.

This rearrangement joins TRBV12-5 to TRBJ1-1; 11 positions agree with TRBD1. CDR1 is LGHNT and CDR2 is FRNRAP in the germline V gene. Germline trimming cut 7 bases from V and 6 bases from J; bases unmatched to any gene: 10. This CDR3 has 15 residues. The CDR3 nucleotides are TGTGCTAGTGACCCAGGACAGGGGGCGATGGCTGAAGCTTTCTTT. It specifies CASDPGQGAMAEAFF.

The V gene is TRBV28, the J gene TRBJ2-3, with 11 positions matching TRBD2. This CDR3 is built from 16 residues. Germline loops: CDR1 MDHEN, CDR2 SYDVKM. The junction had 4 bases not matched to a gene; V was cut back by 3 bases and J by 2 bases. The CDR3 loop reads CASSFSGLADTDTQYF. The CDR3, as DNA: TGTGCCAGCAGTTTCTCGGGACTAGCGGACACAGATACGCAGTATTTT. Complete variable domain (other parts from reference TRBV28 and TRBJ2-3): DVKVTQSSRYLVKRTGEKVFLECVQDMDHENMFWYRQDPGLGLRLIYFSYDVKMKEKGDIPEGYSVSREKKERFSLILESASTNQTSMYLCASSFSGLADTDTQYFGPGTRLTVL.